This TCR beta chain was found in a study of T cells in Graves' hyperthyroidism and ophthalmopathy. V gave up 1 base and J gave up 0 bases, with 23 bases separating them. Germline V gene lookup returns CDR1 SGHRS and CDR2 YFSETQ. The CDR3 sequence is 20 residues long. At least ten counts were recorded for this clonotype. Antigen specificity is unknown. TCR beta CDR3 regions were amplified from RNA. In the first-round RT-PCR of the TCR CDR3, the HTBI primer set was used. TCRdb reprocessed the multiplex PCR reads via MiXCR and lists one record per CDR3 protein. The sample lists around 260,000 distinct CDR3 sequences; 25% were seen once. General study points: The model made its ophthalmopathy prediction, and onset followed a median about 5.9 months later.

Patients were excluded for uncontrolled infection, other autoimmune disease, pregnancy or lactation. V usage is TRBV5-1 and J usage is TRBJ2-4; D unresolved. The material sequenced was blood. This sequence was found in a man aged 35 to 55 with Graves' hyperthyroidism that later progressed to Graves' ophthalmopathy. CDR3 sequence: CASSLLSPPSPTLAKNIQYF. In nucleotides, the CDR3 is TGCGCCAGCAGCTTGTTGTCCCCACCGTCCCCAACATTAGCCAAAAACATTCAGTACTTC.